The subject of this entry is one TCR beta chain. TCRdb passed the RT-PCR reads through MiXCR, listing each CDR3 protein once. The sample lists about 700,000 distinct CDR3 sequences; 12% to 15% were seen once. Trimming removed 6 bases at V and 2 bases at J, with 29 bases between. The CDR3 is 19 residues long. Germline CDR1 reads SGHNT; CDR2 reads YYREEE (reference sequence). Sequences were obtained from memory CD4+ T cells from blood. The clonotype originates from a female donor in good health, serving as a healthy control. The V gene is TRBV5-4, the J gene TRBJ1-2; possibly TRBD1 for D (5 bases). CDR3 sequence: CASTLDGGFLMPINYGYTF. The DNA for the CDR3 is TGTGCCAGCACTCTGGACGGGGGATTTCTTATGCCGATAAACTATGGCTACACCTTC.